A single T cell receptor (beta chain) is shown here with its context. The antigen is undetermined. This entry belongs to a study of T cells in localized non-small cell lung cancer. The study's findings and limits: Median detection of top 100 tumor clones in adjacent lung was roughly 61 clones. The greatest T cell clonality was found in uninvolved adjacent lung (higher than in tumor). Longer overall survival was linked to higher blood T cell density.

The CDR3 runs to 15 residues. After removal of 6 bases from V and 2 bases from J, the junction contained 7 bases not matched to a gene. In germline, CDR1 is MGHRA, CDR2 YSYEKL. TCRdb's table, derived via immunoSEQ multiplex PCR, lists solely in-frame clones and lacks some. The sample has tens of thousands of clones; approximately 90% are singletons. The rearrangement links TRBV4-1 to TRBJ2-3; 8 nucleotides line up with TRBD2. This TCR was sampled from a woman aged 35-70 years with stage I squamous cell lung carcinoma. The sequencing used peripheral blood, collected before any cancer treatment. The CDR3 loop reads CASSRIAGTTDTQYF. The CDR3 nucleotides are TGCGCCAGCAGTAGGATAGCGGGGACCACAGATACGCAGTATTTT.